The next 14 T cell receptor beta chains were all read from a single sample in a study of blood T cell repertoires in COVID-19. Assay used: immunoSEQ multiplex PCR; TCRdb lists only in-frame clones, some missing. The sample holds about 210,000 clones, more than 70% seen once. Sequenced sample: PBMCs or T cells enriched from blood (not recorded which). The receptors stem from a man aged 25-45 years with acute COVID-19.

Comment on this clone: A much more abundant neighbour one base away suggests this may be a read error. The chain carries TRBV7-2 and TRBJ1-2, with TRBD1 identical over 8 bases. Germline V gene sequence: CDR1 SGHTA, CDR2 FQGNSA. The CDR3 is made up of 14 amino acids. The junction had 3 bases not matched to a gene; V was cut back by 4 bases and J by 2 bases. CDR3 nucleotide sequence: TGTGCCAGCAGCTCGGGACAGGCCAACTATGGCTACACCTTC. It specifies CASSSGQANYGYTF. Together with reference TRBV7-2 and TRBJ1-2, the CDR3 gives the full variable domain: GAGVSQSPSNKVTEKGKDVELRCDPISGHTALYWYRQSLGQGLEFLIYFQGNSAPDKSGLPSDRFSAERTGGSVSTLTIQRTQQEDSAVYLCASSSGQANYGYTFGSGTRLTVV.

The CDR3 loop reads CASSFDSYEQYF. In DNA form, the CDR3 reads TGTGCCAGCAGCTTCGACAGCTACGAGCAGTACTTC. J is TRBJ2-7 and V is TRBV7-9, with D possibly matching TRBD1 (5 bases). CDR1 and CDR2 (germline): SEHNR, FQNEAQ (reference sequence). Trimming removed 3 bases from V and 3 bases from J, with 6 bases in between. CDR3 size: 12 residues.

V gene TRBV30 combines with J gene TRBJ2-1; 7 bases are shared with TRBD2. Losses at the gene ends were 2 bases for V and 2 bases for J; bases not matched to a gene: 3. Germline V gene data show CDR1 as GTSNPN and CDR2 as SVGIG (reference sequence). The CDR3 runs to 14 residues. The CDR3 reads CAWSQRGTYNEQFF. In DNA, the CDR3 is TGTGCCTGGAGTCAGCGGGGCACCTACAATGAGCAGTTCTTC.

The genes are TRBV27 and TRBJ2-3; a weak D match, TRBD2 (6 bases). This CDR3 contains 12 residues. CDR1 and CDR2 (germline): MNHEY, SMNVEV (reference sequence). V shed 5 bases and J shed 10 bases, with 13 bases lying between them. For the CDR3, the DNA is TGTGCCAGCAGTAGCACGGGGGAGCCGCAGTATTTT. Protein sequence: CASSSTGEPQYF.

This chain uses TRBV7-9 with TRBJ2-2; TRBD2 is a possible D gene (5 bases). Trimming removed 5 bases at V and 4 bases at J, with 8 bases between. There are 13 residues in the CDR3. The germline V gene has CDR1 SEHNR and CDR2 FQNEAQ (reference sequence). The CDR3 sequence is CASSLRGTGELFF. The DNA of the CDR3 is TGTGCCAGCAGCCTCCGGGGCACCGGGGAGCTGTTTTTT.

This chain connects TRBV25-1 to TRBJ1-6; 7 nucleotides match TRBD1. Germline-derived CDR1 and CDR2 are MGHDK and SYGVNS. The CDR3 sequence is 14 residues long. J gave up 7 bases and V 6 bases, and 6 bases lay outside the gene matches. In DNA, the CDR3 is TGTGCCAGCAGCCGGGACAGCGGAAATTCACCCCTCCACTTT. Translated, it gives CASSRDSGNSPLHF. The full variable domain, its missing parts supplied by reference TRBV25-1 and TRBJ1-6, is EADIYQTPRYLVIGTGKKITLECSQTMGHDKMYWYQQDPGMELHLIHYSYGVNSTEKGDLSSESTVSRIRTEHFPLTLESARPSHTSQYLCASSRDSGNSPLHFGNGTRLTVT.

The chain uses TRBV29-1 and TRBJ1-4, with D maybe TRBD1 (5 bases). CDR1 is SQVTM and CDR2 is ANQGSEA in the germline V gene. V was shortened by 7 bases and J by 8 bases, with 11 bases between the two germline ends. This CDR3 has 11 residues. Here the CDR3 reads CSAWEGEKLFF. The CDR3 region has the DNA TGCAGCGCGTGGGAGGGGGAAAAACTGTTTTTT.

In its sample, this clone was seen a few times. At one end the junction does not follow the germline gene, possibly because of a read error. The CDR3 protein is CASREGQGPGNTIYF. The CDR3 nucleotides are TGTGCCAGCAGGGAAGGACAGGGCCCTGGAAACACCATATATTTT. This chain uses TRBV2 with TRBJ1-3, with 8 bases aligning to TRBD1. The germline CDR1 and CDR2 sequences are SNHLY and FYNNEI. The CDR3 totals 15 residues. Looking up the rest from reference TRBV2 and TRBJ1-3 gives the full variable domain: EPEVTQTPSHQVTQMGQEVILRCVPISNHLYFYWYRQILGQKVEFLVSFYNNEISEKSEIFDDQFSVERPDGSNFTLKIRSTKLEDSAMYFCASREGQGPGNTIYFGEGSWLTVV.

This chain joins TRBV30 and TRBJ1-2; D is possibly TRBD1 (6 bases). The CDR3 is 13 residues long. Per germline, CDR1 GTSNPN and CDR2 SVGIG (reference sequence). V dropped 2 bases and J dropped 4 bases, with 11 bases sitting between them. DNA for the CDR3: TGTGCCTGGAGTCCCAGGGGAACCTATGGCTACACCTTC. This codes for CAWSPRGTYGYTF.

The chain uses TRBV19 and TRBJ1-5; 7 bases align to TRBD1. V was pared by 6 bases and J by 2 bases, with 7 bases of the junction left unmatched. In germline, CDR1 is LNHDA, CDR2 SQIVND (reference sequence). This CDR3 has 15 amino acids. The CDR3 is CASRDRPGGNQPQHF. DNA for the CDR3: TGTGCCAGTAGGGACAGGCCCGGCGGCAATCAGCCCCAGCATTTT.

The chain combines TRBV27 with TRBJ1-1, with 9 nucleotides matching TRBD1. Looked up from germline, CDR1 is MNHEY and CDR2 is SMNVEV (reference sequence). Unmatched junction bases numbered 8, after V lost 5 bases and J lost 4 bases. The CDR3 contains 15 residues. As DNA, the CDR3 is TGTGCCAGCAGTCTAGGGACAGGGAAGGGCACTGAAGCTTTCTTT. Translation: CASSLGTGKGTEAFF.

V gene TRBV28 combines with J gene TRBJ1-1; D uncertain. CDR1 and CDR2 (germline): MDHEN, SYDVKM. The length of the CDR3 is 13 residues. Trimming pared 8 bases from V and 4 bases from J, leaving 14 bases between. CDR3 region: CASARGGPTEAFF. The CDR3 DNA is TGTGCCAGCGCCCGGGGTGGCCCCACTGAAGCTTTCTTT.

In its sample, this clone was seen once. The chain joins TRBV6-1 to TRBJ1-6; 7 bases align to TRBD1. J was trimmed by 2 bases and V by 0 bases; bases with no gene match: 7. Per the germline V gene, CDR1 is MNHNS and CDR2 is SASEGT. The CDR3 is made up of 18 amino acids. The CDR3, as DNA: TGTGCCAGCAGTGAAGCGCAAGTAGGGGGCACCTATAATTCACCCCTCCACTTT. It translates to CASSEAQVGGTYNSPLHF.

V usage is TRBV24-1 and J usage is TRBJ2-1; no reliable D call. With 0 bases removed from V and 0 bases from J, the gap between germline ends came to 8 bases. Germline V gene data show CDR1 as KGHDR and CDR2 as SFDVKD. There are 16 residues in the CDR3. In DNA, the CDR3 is TGTGCCACCAGTGATTTGAGGTCTAGCTCCTACAATGAGCAGTTCTTC. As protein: CATSDLRSSSYNEQFF.